These T cell receptor beta chains were read from a single sample in a study of blood T cell repertoires in COVID-19. Sequencing used immunoSEQ multiplex PCR; TCRdb keeps in-frame clones, though not all of them. Of about 410,000 clones in the sample, 80% to 90% were seen once. The source material was peripheral blood. The source is a woman in her twenties or thirties with active or convalescent COVID-19. Both conserved end residues are part of each CDR3. The D gene is left open where the match is weak. Only some rows state a clone size, as once, few, many or a class for expanded clones.

D gene: .
clone size: few
J gene: TRBJ2-7
V gene: TRBV7-8
CDR3 DNA: TGTGCCAGCAGCCCACATAGAGGGACACAATCCTACGAGCAGTACTTC
CDR3 protein: CASSPHRGTQSYEQYF

D gene: TRBD1
clone size: .
J gene: TRBJ1-2
V gene: TRBV15
CDR3 DNA: TGTGCCACCAGGGGGACAGGCTATACCTACGGCTACACCTTC
CDR3 protein: CATRGTGYTYGYTF

D gene: TRBD2
clone size: .
J gene: TRBJ2-5
V gene: TRBV19
CDR3 DNA: TGTGCCAGTAGTATTAGCGGGGTCAGGGAGACCCAGTACTTC
CDR3 protein: CASSISGVRETQYF

D gene: .
clone size: .
J gene: TRBJ1-2
V gene: TRBV6-5
CDR3 DNA: TGTGCCAGCAGCCCCAGGAGAAGCTCAGGGGGCTACACCTTC
CDR3 protein: CASSPRRSSGGYTF

D gene: TRBD2
clone size: .
J gene: TRBJ2-1
V gene: TRBV6-2/TRBV6-3
CDR3 DNA: TGTGCCAGCAGCTTACAAAGCCCCACAGCGGGGGATGAGCAGTTCTTC
CDR3 protein: CASSLQSPTAGDEQFF

D gene: .
clone size: .
J gene: TRBJ1-2
V gene: TRBV12-3/TRBV12-4
CDR3 DNA: TGTGCCAGCAGTCGGGATCACTATGGCTACACCTTC
CDR3 protein: CASSRDHYGYTF

D gene: TRBD2
clone size: .
J gene: TRBJ2-5
V gene: TRBV6-6
CDR3 DNA: TGTGCCACCCGGGGGCGGGAGGGCCAAGAGACCCAGTACTTC
CDR3 protein: CATRGREGQETQYF

D gene: TRBD2
clone size: .
J gene: TRBJ2-5
V gene: TRBV19
CDR3 DNA: TGTGCCAGTCCCCCTCAGGCGGGGGGGCTTTCCGAGACCCAGTACTTC
CDR3 protein: CASPPQAGGLSETQYF

D gene: .
clone size: .
J gene: TRBJ2-7
V gene: TRBV28
CDR3 DNA: TGTGCCAGCAGTAGACTCATGGTTACTAGCTCCTACGAGCAGTACTTC
CDR3 protein: CASSRLMVTSSYEQYF

D gene: .
clone size: .
J gene: TRBJ1-2
V gene: TRBV28
CDR3 DNA: TGTGCCAGCAGTACGGCCCCCTCGGGATATGGCTACACCTTC
CDR3 protein: CASSTAPSGYGYTF

D gene: TRBD2
clone size: .
J gene: TRBJ2-1
V gene: TRBV10-2
CDR3 DNA: TGCGCCAGCAGTGAGTACGGACTAGCGGGTTCCTACAATGAGCAGTTCTTC
CDR3 protein: CASSEYGLAGSYNEQFF

D gene: .
clone size: .
J gene: TRBJ1-1
V gene: TRBV11-2
CDR3 DNA: TGTGCCAGCAGCTTTAAGAACACTGAAGCTTTCTTT
CDR3 protein: CASSFKNTEAFF

D gene: TRBD1
clone size: .
J gene: TRBJ1-5
V gene: TRBV6-1
CDR3 DNA: TGTGCCAGCAGTGAACTATACCTCGACAGGGTAGAGTCTGGTCAGCCCCAGCATTTT
CDR3 protein: CASSELYLDRVESGQPQHF

D gene: TRBD2
clone size: .
J gene: TRBJ2-3
V gene: TRBV30
CDR3 DNA: TGTGCCTGGAGATCCCTACTAGCGGGAGATTTGGATACGCAGTATTTT
CDR3 protein: CAWRSLLAGDLDTQYF

D gene: TRBD1
clone size: .
J gene: TRBJ2-7
V gene: TRBV19
CDR3 DNA: TGTGCCAGTAGTACGATTTCCCCCGGGACAGAACCCTACGAGCAGTACTTC
CDR3 protein: CASSTISPGTEPYEQYF

D gene: .
clone size: .
J gene: TRBJ1-5
V gene: TRBV6-5
CDR3 DNA: TGTGCCAGCAGTAAGGGGGTCGACAATCAGCCCCAGCATTTT
CDR3 protein: CASSKGVDNQPQHF

D gene: TRBD1
clone size: few
J gene: TRBJ2-4
V gene: TRBV6-5
CDR3 DNA: TGTGCCAGCCGGACGGGACAGAACCTTAACATTCAGTACTTC
CDR3 protein: CASRTGQNLNIQYF

D gene: .
clone size: .
J gene: TRBJ2-1
V gene: TRBV4-2
CDR3 DNA: TGTGCCAGCAGCCCAACAGGGATTTCCTACAATGAGCAGTTCTTC
CDR3 protein: CASSPTGISYNEQFF

D gene: TRBD1
clone size: .
J gene: TRBJ1-3
V gene: TRBV7-2
CDR3 DNA: TGTGCCAGCAGCAGGCGAATGGGGACAGCCATCTCTGGAAACACCATATATTTT
CDR3 protein: CASSRRMGTAISGNTIYF

D gene: .
clone size: .
J gene: TRBJ1-2
V gene: TRBV7-6
CDR3 DNA: TGTGCCAGCAGCTTAGATATCGGGCAGGGTTATGGCTACACCTTC
CDR3 protein: CASSLDIGQGYGYTF

D gene: TRBD1
clone size: many
J gene: TRBJ1-5
V gene: TRBV28
CDR3 DNA: TGTGCCAGCAGGGGGACAGGGGGAAATCAGCCCCAGCATTTT
CDR3 protein: CASRGTGGNQPQHF

D gene: .
clone size: .
J gene: TRBJ2-7
V gene: TRBV5-5
CDR3 DNA: TGTGCCAGCAGCCCGGACATCAGAAGCTCCTACGAGCAGTACTTC
CDR3 protein: CASSPDIRSSYEQYF

D gene: TRBD1
clone size: .
J gene: TRBJ2-1
V gene: TRBV19
CDR3 DNA: TGTGCCAGTAGTATAGTATCGGGACAGATGGCCTCGGCCTACAATGAGCAGTTCTTC
CDR3 protein: CASSIVSGQMASAYNEQFF

D gene: .
clone size: .
J gene: TRBJ1-1
V gene: TRBV5-4
CDR3 DNA: TGTGCCAGCAGCCGCAGGGGTTCGGAACCTGAAGCTTTCTTT
CDR3 protein: CASSRRGSEPEAFF

D gene: .
clone size: .
J gene: TRBJ1-6
V gene: TRBV7-9
CDR3 DNA: TGTGCCAGCAGCTTAGATGGCAGCGGAGTGGGTTCACCCCTCCACTTT
CDR3 protein: CASSLDGSGVGSPLHF

D gene: TRBD1
clone size: .
J gene: TRBJ2-1
V gene: TRBV4-1
CDR3 DNA: TGCGCCAGCAGCCAAGAGACAGGGTCCTACAATGAGCAGTTCTTC
CDR3 protein: CASSQETGSYNEQFF

D gene: .
clone size: .
J gene: TRBJ1-5
V gene: TRBV27
CDR3 DNA: TGTGCCAGCAGTAGGGGGACGGGCAATCAGCCCCAGCATTTT
CDR3 protein: CASSRGTGNQPQHF

D gene: TRBD2
clone size: few
J gene: TRBJ2-7
V gene: TRBV5-4
CDR3 DNA: TGTGCCAGCAGCTTGGAACTAGCGGACTCCTACGAGCAGTACTTC
CDR3 protein: CASSLELADSYEQYF

D gene: .
clone size: .
J gene: TRBJ2-3
V gene: TRBV30
CDR3 DNA: TGTGCCTGGAACGTGATAGCGACTAGCACAGATACGCAGTATTTT
CDR3 protein: CAWNVIATSTDTQYF

D gene: .
clone size: .
J gene: TRBJ1-2
V gene: TRBV19
CDR3 DNA: TGTGCCAGTAGCGCGCTGAGGGACACGCTTTATGGCTACACCTTC
CDR3 protein: CASSALRDTLYGYTF

D gene: TRBD1
clone size: .
J gene: TRBJ2-7
V gene: TRBV5-8
CDR3 DNA: TGTGCCAGCAGCGAGGGGACAGGGGGCTACGAGCAGTACTTC
CDR3 protein: CASSEGTGGYEQYF

D gene: .
clone size: .
J gene: TRBJ2-1
V gene: TRBV4-1
CDR3 DNA: TGCGCCAGCAGCCAAGAACATGGGACATCCTACAATGAGCAGTTCTTC
CDR3 protein: CASSQEHGTSYNEQFF

D gene: .
clone size: .
J gene: TRBJ1-2
V gene: TRBV25-1
CDR3 DNA: TGTGCCAGCAGTGATTCACCGGGGATTTCTGGCTACACCTTC
CDR3 protein: CASSDSPGISGYTF

D gene: TRBD2
clone size: .
J gene: TRBJ2-1
V gene: TRBV5-1
CDR3 DNA: TGCGCCAGCAGCTCACCGACTAGCGGGAGACATGAGCAGTTCTTC
CDR3 protein: CASSSPTSGRHEQFF

D gene: .
clone size: once
J gene: TRBJ2-7
V gene: TRBV29-1
CDR3 DNA: TGCAGCGCCGGCCCACGGGGACTCTTTTACGAGCAGTACTTC
CDR3 protein: CSAGPRGLFYEQYF

D gene: TRBD1
clone size: .
J gene: TRBJ2-2
V gene: TRBV6-4
CDR3 DNA: TGTGCCAGCAGTAAACAGGGGGCGCCGAACACCGGGGAGCTGTTTTTT
CDR3 protein: CASSKQGAPNTGELFF

D gene: TRBD1
clone size: .
J gene: TRBJ1-2
V gene: TRBV11-2
CDR3 DNA: TGTGCCAGCAGCCCCAAGGGGGCAGGGCGATTCTATGGCTACACCTTC
CDR3 protein: CASSPKGAGRFYGYTF

D gene: TRBD1
clone size: .
J gene: TRBJ1-6
V gene: TRBV6-6
CDR3 DNA: TGTGCCAGCAGAACGGGGACAGGGGGGAATTCACCCCTCCACTTT
CDR3 protein: CASRTGTGGNSPLHF

D gene: TRBD1
clone size: .
J gene: TRBJ1-2
V gene: TRBV19
CDR3 DNA: TGTGCCAGTAGGACAGGGCCCCTAAACTATGGCTACACCTTC
CDR3 protein: CASRTGPLNYGYTF

D gene: .
clone size: .
J gene: TRBJ2-5
V gene: TRBV5-1
CDR3 DNA: TGCGCCAGCAGCTTCCCAGGGAAACAAGAGACCCAGTACTTC
CDR3 protein: CASSFPGKQETQYF

D gene: .
clone size: few
J gene: TRBJ1-1
V gene: TRBV4-1
CDR3 DNA: TGCGCCAGCAGCCAAAAGGAGGGACTGAACACTGAAGCTTTCTTT
CDR3 protein: CASSQKEGLNTEAFF

D gene: .
clone size: .
J gene: TRBJ1-2
V gene: TRBV14
CDR3 DNA: TGTGCCAGCAGCCAAGATGGCAGGCATGGCTACACCTTC
CDR3 protein: CASSQDGRHGYTF

D gene: TRBD2
clone size: .
J gene: TRBJ2-1
V gene: TRBV18
CDR3 DNA: TGTGCCAGCTCACCAGAGAAAGCGGGGGGGCTAAATGAGCAGTTCTTC
CDR3 protein: CASSPEKAGGLNEQFF

D gene: .
clone size: .
J gene: TRBJ2-1
V gene: TRBV5-1
CDR3 DNA: TGCGCCAGCAGCTTGGGGGCGGGGTCAGACAATGAGCAGTTCTTC
CDR3 protein: CASSLGAGSDNEQFF

D gene: TRBD2
clone size: .
J gene: TRBJ2-3
V gene: TRBV6-4
CDR3 DNA: TGTGCCAGCAGTGAGACTAGCAGATTCTCAGATACGCAGTATTTT
CDR3 protein: CASSETSRFSDTQYF

D gene: .
clone size: .
J gene: TRBJ1-2
V gene: TRBV5-4
CDR3 DNA: TGTGCCAGCAGCTCCCGGGGGATCTCTAACTATGGCTACACCTTC
CDR3 protein: CASSSRGISNYGYTF

D gene: .
clone size: .
J gene: TRBJ1-6
V gene: TRBV5-1
CDR3 DNA: TGCGCCAGCAGCTTGGTCGTCGGTACGGATTCACCCCTCCACTTT
CDR3 protein: CASSLVVGTDSPLHF

D gene: TRBD1
clone size: .
J gene: TRBJ1-2
V gene: TRBV25-1
CDR3 DNA: TGTGCCAGCAGTGTGGACAGGCTATGGACGGCTGGCTACACCTTC
CDR3 protein: CASSVDRLWTAGYTF

D gene: TRBD1
clone size: .
J gene: TRBJ1-2
V gene: TRBV6-2/TRBV6-3
CDR3 DNA: TGTGCCAGCAGTCTCGTGTTCGGGACAGTGGATATCATGTTC
CDR3 protein: CASSLVFGTVDIMF

D gene: .
clone size: .
J gene: TRBJ2-7
V gene: TRBV19
CDR3 DNA: TGTGCCAGTAGTATAGGGCTAGCTCCACACGAGCAGTACTTC
CDR3 protein: CASSIGLAPHEQYF

D gene: TRBD1
clone size: .
J gene: TRBJ2-7
V gene: TRBV5-4
CDR3 DNA: TGTGCCAGCAGCCCGCCCCCGGGACAGATCTACGAGCAGTACTTC
CDR3 protein: CASSPPPGQIYEQYF

D gene: .
clone size: .
J gene: TRBJ1-5
V gene: TRBV7-2
CDR3 DNA: TGTGCCAGCAGCCGATTGAGTAATCAGCCCCAGCATTTT
CDR3 protein: CASSRLSNQPQHF

D gene: .
clone size: few
J gene: TRBJ2-5
V gene: TRBV7-9
CDR3 DNA: TGTGCCAGCAGCCCCGGGGAGACCCAGTACTTC
CDR3 protein: CASSPGETQYF